Presented here are 23 T cell receptor beta chains from one specimen sequenced in a study of blood T cells in healthy people across ages. The second PCR ran about 6 to 12 cycles with a sample-barcoded 5' primer and J-beta primers. TCRdb re-called the 5' RACE reads with MiXCR, one entry per CDR3 protein. The sample yields hundreds of thousands of distinct CDR3 sequences, 40% to 45% seen once. Sequencing was performed on blood. The origin of the receptors is a woman in her fifties or sixties in good health.

The chain combines TRBV20-1 with TRBJ1-1; TRBD1 is a possible D gene (6 bases). Trimming cost V 1 base and J 5 bases, with 11 bases left between them. The CDR3 covers 13 residues. Germline V CDR1 and CDR2: DFQATT, SNEGSKA (reference sequence). In nucleotides, the CDR3 is TGCAGTGCTAGAGTGGGGGCTTGGACTGAAGCTTTCTTT. It encodes CSARVGAWTEAFF.

The chain is built from TRBV4-2 and TRBJ1-2; possibly TRBD1 for D (5 bases). V dropped 0 bases and J dropped 4 bases, with 12 bases sitting between them. From germline, CDR1 is LGHNA and CDR2 YNFKEQ. The CDR3 has 15 residues. The CDR3 nucleotides are TGTGCCAGCAGCCAAGAAAGCGGGGCCGTCTATGGCTACACCTTC. Its translation: CASSQESGAVYGYTF.

In this sample, this clonotype turned up a few times. The chain uses TRBV6-1 and TRBJ2-1; 7 bases line up with TRBD2. CDR1 is MNHNS, CDR2 SASEGT, per germline. The CDR3 sequence is 15 residues long. The J segment lost 2 bases and the V segment lost 4 bases, leaving 5 bases of the junction unmatched. CDR3 bases: TGTGCCAGCAGTGGAGCGGGGTTGGCCTACAATGAGCAGTTCTTC. Its translation is CASSGAGLAYNEQFF.

Regarding this clonotype: Its ends do not fully match the called genes, so a read error is possible. The gene calls are TRBV7-9 and TRBJ1-5, with D tentatively TRBD1 (5 bases). Germline V gives CDR1 SEHNR, CDR2 FQNEAQ (reference sequence). The CDR3 extends over 15 amino acids. In nucleotides, the CDR3 is TGTGCCGGCAGCCGTGGGACGGCCTTAAATCAGCCCCAGCATTTT. Translating gives CAGSRGTALNQPQHF.

The CDR3 region has the DNA TGTGCCAGCAGTCCGGGACTAGCGGAAACTTACGAGCAGTTCTTC. It yields the protein CASSPGLAETYEQFF. The chain joins TRBV12-3 or TRBV12-4 to TRBJ2-1, with 11 bases that match TRBD2. The length of the CDR3 is 15 residues. V was pared by 5 bases and J by 10 bases, with 10 bases of the junction left unmatched.

With regard to this clonotype: One end of the junction fails to match germline, which may point to a read error. The CDR3 region is CASSRLPLTGGYGQYF. The CDR3 nucleotides are TGTGCCAGCAGCCGATTACCCCTGACAGGGGGCTACGGGCAGTACTTC. This chain links TRBV7-2 with TRBJ2-7, with 10 bases that match TRBD1. Germline lookup yields CDR1 SGHTA and CDR2 FQGNSA. CDR3 length: 16 amino acids.

This clonotype turned up a few times. The V call is TRBV15, the J call TRBJ2-7; 8 positions match TRBD1. The V gene end was trimmed by 5 bases and the J gene end by 4 bases; junction bases not matched to a gene: 7. CDR1 is LNHNV, CDR2 YYDKDF, per germline (reference sequence). This CDR3 spans 14 amino acids. The CDR3 DNA reads TGTGCCACCAGCGTTCGACAGGGGCGGTACGAGCAGTACTTC. Translation gives CATSVRQGRYEQYF.

With regard to this clonotype: Being one base from a much bigger clone, this may be a read error. The chain joins TRBV12-3 or TRBV12-4 to TRBJ2-1; D assignment may be TRBD1 or TRBD2 (6 bases each). Trimming removed 6 bases from V and 10 bases from J, with 19 bases in between. The CDR3 is 14 amino acids. The CDR3 DNA is TGTGCCAGCAGAACAGGGCCCGGGGGCTACGAGCAGTTCTTC. It specifies CASRTGPGGYEQFF.

A few counts support this clonotype. The chain is built from TRBV7-9 and TRBJ1-4; D is perhaps TRBD1 (6 bases). Germline loops: CDR1 SEHNR, CDR2 FQNEAQ (reference sequence). CDR3 length: 15 residues. V dropped 1 base and J dropped 3 bases, with 9 bases sitting between them. CDR3 bases: TGTGCCAGCAGCTTAGTTCAGGGGCCTAATGAAAAACTGTTTTTT. This gives the protein CASSLVQGPNEKLFF.

This clonotype turned up a few times. The chain combines TRBV20-1 with TRBJ2-3; the match to TRBD2 covers 16 bases. Germline V CDR1 and CDR2: DFQATT, SNEGSKA (reference sequence). This CDR3 spans 17 amino acids. Germline trimming cut 6 bases from V and 8 bases from J; bases unmatched to any gene: 14. CDR3 sequence: CSAPGTSGGAKVFTQYF. The DNA of the CDR3 is TGCAGTGCACCCGGGACTAGCGGGGGGGCAAAAGTGTTTACGCAGTATTTT.

In the case of this clonotype: One junction end does not reproduce the germline sequence, and a read error may be involved. The chain uses TRBV20-1 and TRBJ2-5; D unresolved. The germline gives CDR1 DFQATT, CDR2 SNEGSKA (reference sequence). The CDR3 has 13 residues. The CDR3, as DNA: TGCAGTGCTGGGGTGGGAACTAACCCCACCCGGTACTTC. Protein sequence: CSAGVGTNPTRYF.

This chain joins TRBV20-1 and TRBJ1-1; D ambiguous. This CDR3 region has 15 residues. Trimming removed 3 bases from V and 6 bases from J, with 20 bases in between. Germline lookup yields CDR1 DFQATT and CDR2 SNEGSKA (reference sequence). Here the CDR3 DNA reads TGCAGTGCTAGCCCCTCGGCCGCAAGAGTGGCTGAAGCTTTCTTT. Translating it yields CSASPSAARVAEAFF.

The sample holds a few counts of this clonotype. The chain has TRBV7-2 and TRBJ2-3; 7 bases agree with TRBD2. V lost 4 bases to trimming and J lost 6 bases; unmatched junction nucleotides: 10. The germline gives CDR1 SGHTA, CDR2 FQGNSA. CDR3 length: 15 amino acids. CDR3 sequence: CASSYQGGLQDTQYF. CDR3 nucleotides: TGTGCCAGCAGCTACCAGGGAGGGCTACAGGATACGCAGTATTTT.

The chain joins TRBV28 to TRBJ2-1; tentatively, D is TRBD1 or TRBD2 (6 bases each). Germline loops: CDR1 MDHEN, CDR2 SYDVKM. The germline V and J ends were trimmed by 6 bases and 6 bases, with 15 bases remaining between them. The CDR3 covers 14 residues. CDR3 residues: CASRLGGNCNEQFF. The CDR3 nucleotides read TGTGCCAGCAGACTAGGGGGGAACTGCAATGAGCAGTTCTTC.

The gene calls are TRBV29-1 and TRBJ2-4, with 12 bases aligning to TRBD2. The CDR3 spans 15 residues. The junction had 16 bases not matched to a gene; V was cut back by 6 bases and J by 13 bases. Germline V gene lookup returns CDR1 SQVTM and CDR2 ANQGSEA. This chain's CDR3 is CSVPETSGSGYKQYF. CDR3 in DNA: TGCAGCGTCCCGGAGACTAGCGGGAGTGGTTACAAGCAGTACTTC.

This clonotype is a singleton in its sample. An end of the junction differs from the germline gene, which may be a read error. The chain employs TRBV7-2 and TRBJ2-4; 13 bases match TRBD2. The CDR3 covers 20 residues. Germline V gene sequence: CDR1 SGHTA, CDR2 FQGNSA. For the CDR3, the DNA is TGTGCCAGCGGCTTCCTACGGACTAGCGGGAGATCCGTATCGAAAAACATTCAGTACTTC. It yields the protein CASGFLRTSGRSVSKNIQYF.

This clonotype was observed once. V gene TRBV2 combines with J gene TRBJ2-3; D might be TRBD1 or TRBD2, each matching 5 bases. The CDR3 spans 12 residues. V lost 6 bases to trimming and J lost 5 bases, with 9 bases between them. Germline loops: CDR1 SNHLY, CDR2 FYNNEI. CDR3 nucleotide sequence: TGTGCCAGCAGGACGGGGCAAGATACGCAGTATTTT. This gives the protein CASRTGQDTQYF.

As for this clonotype: It may be a read error: a sequence one base away is much more abundant. The chain has TRBV6-5 and TRBJ2-5, with 11 bases matching TRBD2. Gene TRBJ2-7 matches the end of the DNA better, so the J call may be wrong. The CDR3 covers 14 residues. CDR1 is MNHEY and CDR2 is SVGAGI in the germline V gene. The CDR3: CAGSLAGGPSEQYF. CDR3 nucleotides: TGTGCCGGTAGCCTAGCGGGAGGTCCCAGCGAGCAGTACTTC.

The chain is built from TRBV10-3 and TRBJ2-1; TRBD2 matches at 9 bases. With V trimmed by 11 bases and J by 5 bases, 10 bases remained unmatched. From germline, CDR1 is ENHRY and CDR2 SYGVKD. The CDR3 extends over 14 amino acids. CDR3 coding DNA: TGTGCCGTACGTCGGACTAGCGAGAACAATGAGCAGTTCTTC. It is translated as CAVRRTSENNEQFF.

This clonotype was observed at least ten times. This chain joins TRBV6-2 or TRBV6-3 and TRBJ2-3; 10 bases fit TRBD2. CDR3 size: 17 residues. The V gene's germline CDR1 is MNHEY and CDR2 SVGEGT. The J segment lost 6 bases and the V segment lost 2 bases, leaving 11 bases of the junction unmatched. The DNA of the CDR3 is TGTGCCAGCAGTTACGGGAGGACTAGCGGCGTCGGGGATACGCAGTATTTT. This sequence encodes CASSYGRTSGVGDTQYF.

With respect to this clonotype: A much larger clone sits a single nucleotide away, making a read error possible. The chain recombines TRBV6-5 with TRBJ2-7; TRBD1 agrees at 8 bases. Germline CDR1 is MNHEY and CDR2 is SVGAGI. The CDR3 runs to 17 residues. The CDR3 region is CAGSYDSPETGAYEQYF. In DNA, the CDR3 is TGTGCCGGCAGTTACGACAGTCCGGAGACAGGGGCCTACGAGCAGTACTTC.

The table lists this clonotype with a few counts. This sequence joins TRBV10-3 and TRBJ2-5; possible D gene TRBD2, 6 bases. Germline loops: CDR1 ENHRY, CDR2 SYGVKD. This CDR3 comprises 14 residues. Trimming pared 2 bases from V and 2 bases from J, leaving 9 bases between. Here the CDR3 DNA reads TGTGCCATCAGTGAGACGGGGGAGCAAGAGACCCAGTACTTC. This codes for CAISETGEQETQYF.

This clonotype was recorded at least ten times. The chain employs TRBV5-1 and TRBJ2-1; 8 bases line up with TRBD1. Germline CDR1 SGHRS, CDR2 YFSETQ. The CDR3 covers 14 residues. V lost 6 bases and J lost 7; bases outside the gene matches: 9. DNA of the CDR3: TGCGCCAGCACCCCTCAGGGGGCGCAGAATGAGCAGTTCTTC. Translated: CASTPQGAQNEQFF.